One sample yielded the 20 T cell receptor beta chains listed below, sequenced in a study of cytomegalovirus exposure and HLA in healthy donors. The PCR had 60 Vbeta and 13 Jbeta primers. TCRdb keeps only in-frame clones here, not all; method: immunoSEQ multiplex PCR. The table has some 96,000 clones, roughly three quarters seen once. Source material: PBMCs. The source is a female donor in good health and CMV-seronegative.

J is TRBJ2-2 and V is TRBV5-1; TRBD2 is a possible D gene (5 bases). The germline V and J ends were trimmed by 5 bases and 2 bases, with 16 bases remaining between them. The CDR3 spans 16 residues. The germline V gene encodes CDR1 SGHRS and CDR2 YFSETQ. The CDR3 bases are TGCGCCAGCAGGGGCGGTGGACTTCTAAACACCGGGGAGCTGTTTTTT. Amino acids: CASRGGGLLNTGELFF.

This clone has just a few counts. This sequence joins TRBV7-5 and TRBJ2-7; no check of the table's D call, TRBD1, against the DNA was made. TRBV7-5 corresponds to a pseudogene. This CDR3 is 17 amino acids long. The CDR3 region is CARSLAPRAGWPYEQYF. Written as DNA, the CDR3 is TGTGCCAGAAGCTTAGCCCCTCGGGCAGGGTGGCCCTACGAGCAGTACTTC.

The genes are TRBV5-1 and TRBJ1-6; 7 bases align to TRBD1. Trimming removed 5 bases from V and 4 bases from J; junction bases left unmatched: 6. The CDR3 runs to 15 residues. Germline V CDR1 and CDR2: SGHRS, YFSETQ. In nucleotides, the CDR3 is TGCGCCAGCAGGACCGGGACAGTGTATAATTCACCCCTCCACTTT. It encodes CASRTGTVYNSPLHF.

DNA of the CDR3: TGTGCCACCAGCGTACAGGGCCAAGAGACCCAGTACTTC. This gives the protein CATSVQGQETQYF. J is TRBJ2-5 and V is TRBV15, with D tentatively TRBD1 (6 bases). V was clipped by 5 bases and J by 1 base, with 8 bases between them. This CDR3 region has 13 residues. Germline V gene data show CDR1 as LNHNV and CDR2 as YYDKDF (reference sequence).

This clone was seen more than once but under ten times. This rearrangement joins TRBV6-5 to TRBJ1-5, with D hard to call. The V gene lost 2 bases and the J gene lost 7 bases, with 12 bases spanning the gap. Germline V gene lookup returns CDR1 MNHEY and CDR2 SVGAGI. CDR3 size: 14 residues. CDR3 loop: CASSYETASQPQHF. In DNA form, the CDR3 reads TGTGCCAGCAGTTACGAAACAGCCAGCCAGCCCCAGCATTTT.

This rearrangement joins TRBV13 to TRBJ2-1, with D possibly being TRBD1 (5 bases). Germline CDR1 is PRHDT and CDR2 is FYEKMQ (reference sequence). Between the trimmed V and J ends, which lost 5 bases and 1 base, there was a span of 18 bases. CDR3 length equals 17 residues. CDR3 sequence: CASSLSRGLGSYNEQFF. As DNA, the CDR3 is TGTGCCAGCAGCCTATCAAGGGGCCTAGGGTCCTACAATGAGCAGTTCTTC.

CDR3 region: CASLEGSYNSPLHF. DNA for the CDR3: TGTGCCAGCCTGGAGGGCTCCTATAATTCACCCCTCCACTTT. The chain is built from TRBV11-2 and TRBJ1-6, with D hard to call. Trimming took 8 bases from V and 0 from J, leaving 8 bases between them. The CDR3 runs to 14 residues. Per germline, CDR1 SGHAT and CDR2 FQNNGV.

In its sample, this clone was seen once. The rearrangement uses TRBV5-4 and TRBJ2-7, with 8 bases lining up with TRBD1. The CDR3 spans 15 residues. Per the germline V gene, CDR1 is SGHNT and CDR2 is YYREEE (reference sequence). V was clipped by 4 bases and J by 2 bases; unmatched bases: 8. The DNA of the CDR3 is TGTGCCAGCAGCCAGGAGGGCAGGGGGCCCTACGAGCAGTACTTC. Translation: CASSQEGRGPYEQYF.

The chain couples TRBV18 to TRBJ1-5, with TRBD1 matching over 7 bases. Per the germline V gene, CDR1 is KGHSH and CDR2 is LQKENI. This CDR3 spans 18 amino acids. The V segment lost 1 base and the J segment 2 bases; nucleotides outside the gene matches: 11. Here the CDR3 DNA reads TGTGCCAGCTCACCACTCGACAGGGCGGTTACGGGCAATCAGCCCCAGCATTTT. Translating gives CASSPLDRAVTGNQPQHF.

As regards this clone: Germline and junction disagree at one end, which may indicate a read error. The CDR3 nucleotides are TGTTCCAGCAGCTTAGTAGGGACACAGCTTAAGGCATATGGCTACACCTTC. Its protein is CSSSLVGTQLKAYGYTF. The V and J genes are TRBV7-9 and TRBJ1-2, with D possibly matching TRBD1 (6 bases). In germline, CDR1 is SEHNR, CDR2 FQNEAQ (reference sequence). The CDR3 extends over 17 amino acids.

This clone was counted once. This chain's CDR3 is CASSFTLAGASTDTQYF. DNA of the CDR3: TGCGCCAGCAGCTTCACACTAGCGGGAGCTAGCACAGATACGCAGTATTTT. V gene TRBV5-1 combines with J gene TRBJ2-3, with 11 bases fitting TRBD2. CDR3 length: 17 amino acids. Germline CDR1 reads SGHRS; CDR2 reads YFSETQ. V was clipped by 2 bases and J by 0 bases; unmatched bases: 5.

This chain links TRBV27 with TRBJ2-1, with a tentative D call TRBD2 (6 bases). The V and J ends lost 6 bases and 3 bases respectively, with 15 bases between them. This CDR3 spans 15 amino acids. Germline loops: CDR1 MNHEY, CDR2 SMNVEV (reference sequence). CDR3 protein: CASSYVGLGYNEQFF. As DNA, the CDR3 is TGTGCCAGCAGCTACGTGGGACTGGGCTACAATGAGCAGTTCTTC.

The V and J genes are TRBV6-5 and TRBJ1-2, with D unclear. The CDR3 is 14 amino acids. Germline CDR1 is MNHEY and CDR2 is SVGAGI. V was trimmed by 0 bases and J by 1 base, leaving 6 bases between them. As DNA, the CDR3 is TGTGCCAGCAGTTACTCGTACGGTAACTATGGCTACACCTTC. Translation: CASSYSYGNYGYTF.

The chain combines TRBV4-1 with TRBJ1-5; D is unresolved. The ends were cut back, 1 base at V and 2 bases at J, with 12 bases in the middle. Germline V gene sequence: CDR1 MGHRA, CDR2 YSYEKL. This CDR3 comprises 16 residues. CDR3 region: CASSQASTAGNQPQHF. In nucleotides, the CDR3 is TGCGCCAGCAGCCAAGCTTCCACAGCAGGCAATCAGCCCCAGCATTTT.

This rearrangement joins TRBV28 to TRBJ1-1, with 7 bases identical to TRBD1. The V gene end was trimmed by 5 bases and the J gene end by 6 bases; junction bases not matched to a gene: 3. Germline-derived CDR1 and CDR2 are MDHEN and SYDVKM. This CDR3 has 12 residues. Here the CDR3 reads CASSGRGPEAFF. In DNA, the CDR3 is TGTGCCAGCAGTGGAAGGGGGCCTGAAGCTTTCTTT.

The gene calls are TRBV20-1 and TRBJ2-5; no reliable D call. Trimming cost V 6 bases and J 4 bases, with 9 bases left between them. Germline V CDR1 and CDR2: DFQATT, SNEGSKA (reference sequence). The CDR3 runs to 11 residues. The CDR3 loop is CSAPLLETQYF. As DNA, the CDR3 is TGCAGTGCCCCGTTATTAGAGACCCAGTACTTC.

In this sample, this clone turned up once. The chain carries TRBV19 and TRBJ1-4; maybe TRBD1 (6 bases). The CDR3 sequence is 17 residues long. Trimming pared 1 base from V and 0 bases from J, leaving 12 bases between. The germline V gene has CDR1 LNHDA and CDR2 SQIVND (reference sequence). The CDR3 coding sequence is TGTGCCAGTAGTATAGCAGGGGCTACGGCAACTAATGAAAAACTGTTTTTT. It encodes CASSIAGATATNEKLFF.

This clone was counted only a few times. The chain recombines TRBV7-9 with TRBJ1-2, with TRBD1 matching over 7 bases. V was pared by 5 bases and J by 13 bases, with 16 bases of the junction left unmatched. The germline gives CDR1 SEHNR, CDR2 FQNEAQ (reference sequence). The CDR3 sequence is 14 residues long. The CDR3 protein is CASSRGDSSEYSTF. CDR3 DNA sequence: TGTGCCAGCAGCAGGGGGGACAGCAGCGAATACTCCACCTTC. The full variable domain, completed using reference TRBV7-9 and TRBJ1-2, is DTGVSQNPRHKITKRGQNVTFRCDPISEHNRLYWYRQTLGQGPEFLTYFQNEAQLEKSRLLSDRFSAERPKGSFSTLEIQRTEQGDSAMYLCASSRGDSSEYSTFGSGTRLTVV.

This chain joins TRBV9 and TRBJ2-3; 14 bases fit TRBD2. The CDR3 covers 18 residues. The germline CDR1 and CDR2 sequences are SGDLS and YYNGEE. The ends lost 0 bases at V and 2 bases at J; junction bases unmatched: 5. CDR3 DNA sequence: TGTGCCAGCAGCGTAGGGACTAGCGGGGGGCCTTCCACAGATACGCAGTATTTT. This gives the protein CASSVGTSGGPSTDTQYF.

CDR3 nucleotides: TGCGCCAGCAGCTTGGGAGCCAGGGGTAACTATGGCTACACCTTC. Translation gives CASSLGARGNYGYTF. The rearrangement uses TRBV5-1 and TRBJ1-2, with D perhaps matching TRBD1 (6 bases). The CDR3 loop spans 15 amino acids. Germline values: CDR1 SGHRS, CDR2 YFSETQ. Trimming cost V 0 bases and J 1 base, with 10 bases left between them.